Below are 2 T cell receptor beta chains sequenced from a single sample in a study of breast tumors, draining lymph nodes, adjacent tissues. TCRdb independently ran MiXCR on the multiplex PCR reads; one entry per CDR3 protein. Of about 130,000 distinct CDR3 sequences listed, roughly 20% were seen once; the top ten hold 2% to 2.5%. Breast cancer patients provided tissue from their axillary draining lymph nodes. Sequencing was carried out using axillary lymph node tissue. These receptors originate from a female donor with breast cancer. Some clones in this sample may be carry-over from other donors' samples.

This clonotype was observed at least ten times. V and J are TRBV2 and TRBJ2-1; D is uncertain. Germline-derived CDR1 and CDR2 are SNHLY and FYNNEI. Trimming cost V 7 bases and J 5 bases, with 9 bases left between them. The length of the CDR3 is 12 residues. The CDR3 DNA reads TGTGCCAGCACCCCGTTGAACAATGAGCAGTTCTTC. The encoded protein is CASTPLNNEQFF.

This clonotype showed up many times. V is TRBV9 and J is TRBJ2-3, with a possible D match to TRBD2 (6 bases). The germline V gene has CDR1 SGDLS and CDR2 YYNGEE. This CDR3 has 16 amino acids. V shed 0 bases and J shed 4 bases, with 15 bases lying between them. The CDR3 DNA follows: TGTGCCAGCAGCGTAGGAGGAGGGAGTGTCGCAGATACGCAGTATTTT. This encodes CASSVGGGSVADTQYF.